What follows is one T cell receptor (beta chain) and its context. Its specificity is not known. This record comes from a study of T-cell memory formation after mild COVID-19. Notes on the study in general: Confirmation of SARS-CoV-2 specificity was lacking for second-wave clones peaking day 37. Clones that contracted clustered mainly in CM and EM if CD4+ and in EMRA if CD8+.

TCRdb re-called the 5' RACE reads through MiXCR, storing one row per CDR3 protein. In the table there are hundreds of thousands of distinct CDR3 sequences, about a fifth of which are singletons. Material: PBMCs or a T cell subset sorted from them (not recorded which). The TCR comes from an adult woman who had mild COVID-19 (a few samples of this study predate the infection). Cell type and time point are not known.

This chain's CDR3 is CASSWDSSKNIQYF. The DNA for the CDR3 is TGCGCCAGCAGCTGGGACAGTTCCAAAAACATTCAGTACTTC. The chain couples TRBV5-1 to TRBJ2-4; 7 bases line up with TRBD1. This CDR3 has 14 residues. Germline V gene data show CDR1 as SGHRS and CDR2 as YFSETQ. J was trimmed by 2 bases and V by 3 bases; bases with no gene match: 2.